This T cell receptor (beta chain) was sequenced during a study of naive and memory T cell subsets. Points from the study as a whole: Clonotypes here are unpaired alpha or beta chain sequences.

Overnight CMV lysate stimulation of fresh PBMCs defined donor CMV status by CD4+ IFNgamma. About this clonotype itself: The antigen is undetermined.

The beta constant-region primer was an equimolar mix of two oligonucleotides covering TRBC1 and TRBC2. Ligated cDNA was amplified by four rounds of PCR with nested alpha and beta constant-region primers and SP2. TCRdb recomputed calls from the UMI-ligation and nested PCR reads with MiXCR, one row per CDR3 protein. The sample holds around 31,000 distinct CDR3 sequences; 9.5% to 12% are singletons and the top ten take approximately 19%. The origin of this receptor is a human donor in good health. The sample comprised effector memory CD4+ T cells from blood. Stated subset: effector memory, CD45RA- CD27-.

The CDR3 sequence is CASSSGSGETYEQYF. The CDR3 nucleotides are TGTGCCAGCAGCTCAGGATCAGGGGAGACCTACGAGCAGTACTTC. The chain links TRBV11-3 to TRBJ2-7; D possibly corresponds to TRBD1 (6 bases). V was shortened by 4 bases and J by 2 bases, with 15 bases between the two germline ends. This CDR3 comprises 15 residues. Per the germline V gene, CDR1 is SGHNT and CDR2 is YENEEA. The full variable domain, with the rest looked up from reference TRBV11-3 and TRBJ2-7, is EAGVVQSPRYKIIEKKQPVAFWCNPISGHNTLYWYLQNLGQGPELLIRYENEEAVDDSQLPKDRFSAERLKGVDSTLKIQPAELGDSAVYLCASSSGSGETYEQYFGPGTRLTVT.